This is a list of T cell receptor beta chains from one sample in a study of CXCR3-negative and CXCR3-positive naive CD8 T cells. Reanalyzing the 5' RACE reads, TCRdb keeps one entry per CDR3 protein, without DNA. The sample's table shows over 150,000 distinct CDR3 sequences. Sequenced material: naive CXCR3+ CD8+ T cells from blood. The receptors were sampled from a human donor in good health. Some clones in this sample may be carry-over from other donors' samples. CDR3s include the opening cysteine and the closing phenylalanine or tryptophan.

length	V	J	CDR3
14	TRBV7-3	TRBJ1-2	CASGGTGPNYGYTF
18	TRBV20-1	TRBJ1-5	CSARAKDRVLFGNQPQHF
14	TRBV6-1	TRBJ1-4	CASSEGAGNEKLFF
18	TRBV12-3/TRBV12-4	TRBJ1-3	CASSLPRQPLPSGNTIYF
13	TRBV5-6	TRBJ1-1	CASSSRANTEAFF
15	TRBV6-5	TRBJ2-7	CASRVWGESSYEQYF
18	TRBV7-8	TRBJ2-3	CASSPRTSGGEFTDTQYF
15	TRBV7-6	TRBJ2-1	CASSLTPGGPNEQFF
16	TRBV5-6	TRBJ2-7	CASSILWGQASYEQYF
12	TRBV29-1	TRBJ2-7	CSVVQGSYEQYF
17	TRBV20-1	TRBJ2-1	CSRRLGGGQVSYNEQFF
12	TRBV28	TRBJ2-7	CASSFKDYEQYF
16	TRBV4-2	TRBJ2-5	CASSQEPWQVQETQYF
15	TRBV9	TRBJ1-1	CASSSEGTAGNIAFF
14	TRBV6-5	TRBJ2-3	CASSPPGLADTQYF
16	TRBV15	TRBJ2-3	CATSREGGGLGDTQYF
13	TRBV21-1	TRBJ1-1	CARGSKGNTEAFF
14	TRBV6-2/TRBV6-3	TRBJ2-1	CASSKEVSYNEQFF
16	TRBV2	TRBJ2-1	CASREASGGQYNEQFF
17	TRBV29-1	TRBJ2-6	CSVEETWESSGANVLTF
16	TRBV4-3	TRBJ1-2	CASSQDEAGMSDGYTF
14	TRBV29-1	TRBJ1-2	CSVDTDVRDYGYTF
16	TRBV7-9	TRBJ2-1	CASSPALGLASNEQFF
15	TRBV20-1	TRBJ2-1	CSARDEGEGYNEQFF
13	TRBV25-1	TRBJ2-7	CASSQGGPYEQYF
15	TRBV28	TRBJ2-7	CASSQGQGSSYEQYF
15	TRBV28	TRBJ2-7	CASSAPWTGGYEQYF
14	TRBV9	TRBJ2-2	CASGRDRGTGELFF
14	TRBV19	TRBJ2-1	CASSILAITNEQFF
12	TRBV29-1	TRBJ2-7	CSAPDDRGEQYF
12	TRBV3-1	TRBJ2-3	CASSQVRDTQYF
17	TRBV11-2	TRBJ2-1	CASSPRDRGVFYNEQFF
16	TRBV10-3	TRBJ1-6	CAISELSSGANSPLHF
11	TRBV13	TRBJ2-2	CASSAPGELFF
15	TRBV7-6	TRBJ1-1	CASSLLEGETTEAFF
15	TRBV5-1	TRBJ2-1	CASSLDGGPYNEQFF
14	TRBV7-3	TRBJ2-2	CASINEGANGELFF
13	TRBV13	TRBJ2-3	CASSPHAQDTQYF
14	TRBV4-3	TRBJ2-2	CASSQDRGPGELFF
15	TRBV20-1	TRBJ1-5	CSAREGTVQNQPQHF
14	TRBV12-3/TRBV12-4	TRBJ1-2	CASSPWTGDDGYTF
17	TRBV24-1	TRBJ2-2	CATSDLPGTGTTGELFF
17	TRBV3-1	TRBJ2-3	CASSQGHSGSGTDTQYF
16	TRBV7-2	TRBJ2-2	CASSQAGTPNTGELFF
14	TRBV15	TRBJ2-4	CATSSRDGINIQYF
18	TRBV21-1	TRBJ1-1	CASSKLEGLAIGNTEAFF
15	TRBV4-1	TRBJ2-1	CASSQDEGRIWEQFF
15	TRBV9	TRBJ2-1	CASSVAGRGEDEQFF
16	TRBV10-3	TRBJ2-7	CAISESGGGISYEQYF
14	TRBV4-1	TRBJ1-5	CASSQDISNQPQHF
12	TRBV20-1	TRBJ2-7	CSAEGTSDEQYF
14	TRBV28	TRBJ2-3	CASSYNPSTDTQYF
14	TRBV12-3/TRBV12-4	TRBJ2-1	CASRLGGSYNEQFF
15	TRBV12-3/TRBV12-4	TRBJ2-3	CASSHPSGGQDTQYF